This T cell receptor beta chain is from a study of T cell responses to AZD1222 COVID-19 vaccine. Whole-study results and caveats: Spike-specific TCR breadth and depth were elevated following two AZD1222 doses.

Profiling relied on immunoSEQ multiplex PCR, and the TCRdb table lists in-frame clones only, not all of them. Of about 180,000 clones detected, around 90% appear once; the ten largest clones hold 3.5% to 4.5%. Of note for this clone: The antigen is undetermined.

The material was peripheral blood, obtained 28 days after the second dose of the MenACWY control vaccine. The sequence was collected from an adult who received the MenACWY meningococcal vaccine as a control.

CDR3 in DNA: TGTGCCAGCAGTCGGTTACAAGCTGAGCAGTTCTTC. Its protein product is CASSRLQAEQFF. The rearrangement uses TRBV27 and TRBJ2-1; D is ambiguous. This CDR3 is 12 amino acids long. Germline CDR1 and CDR2: MNHEY and SMNVEV (reference sequence). Trimming cost V 5 bases and J 9 bases, with 11 bases left between them.